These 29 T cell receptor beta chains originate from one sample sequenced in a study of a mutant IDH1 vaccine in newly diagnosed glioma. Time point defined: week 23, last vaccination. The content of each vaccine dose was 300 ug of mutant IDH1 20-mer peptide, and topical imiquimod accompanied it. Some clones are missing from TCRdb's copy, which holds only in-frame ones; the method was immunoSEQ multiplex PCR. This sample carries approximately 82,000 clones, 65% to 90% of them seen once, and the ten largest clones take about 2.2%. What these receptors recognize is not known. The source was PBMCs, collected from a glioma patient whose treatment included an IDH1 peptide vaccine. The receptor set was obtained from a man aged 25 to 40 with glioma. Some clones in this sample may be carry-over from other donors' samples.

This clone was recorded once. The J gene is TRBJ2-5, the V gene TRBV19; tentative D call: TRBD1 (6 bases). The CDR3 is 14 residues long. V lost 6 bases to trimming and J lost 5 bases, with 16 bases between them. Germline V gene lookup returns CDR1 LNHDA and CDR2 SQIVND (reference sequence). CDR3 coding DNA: TGTGCCAGTAGCGCTGGTCGGCAGGGGGAGACCCAGTACTTC. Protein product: CASSAGRQGETQYF.

The DNA for the CDR3 is TGCGCCAGCAGCTTGGTTCCGGGGGACCTGAACACTGAAGCTTTCTTT. It encodes CASSLVPGDLNTEAFF. The chain employs TRBV5-1 and TRBJ1-1; a possible D gene is TRBD1 (5 bases). This CDR3 has 16 amino acids. In germline, CDR1 is SGHRS, CDR2 YFSETQ. V dropped 0 bases and J dropped 0 bases, with 12 bases sitting between them. Full variable domain (outside the CDR3, taken from reference TRBV5-1 and TRBJ1-1): KAGVTQTPRYLIKTRGQQVTLSCSPISGHRSVSWYQQTPGQGLQFLFEYFSETQRNKGNFPGRFSGRQFSNSRSEMNVSTLELGDSALYLCASSLVPGDLNTEAFFGQGTRLTVV.

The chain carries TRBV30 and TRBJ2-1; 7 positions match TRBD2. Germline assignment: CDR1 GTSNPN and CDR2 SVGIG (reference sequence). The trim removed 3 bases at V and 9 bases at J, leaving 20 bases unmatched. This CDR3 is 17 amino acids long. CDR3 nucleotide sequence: TGTGCCTGGAGCCGTAGACTACTAGCGCCCACCCTCAGTGAGCAGTTCTTC. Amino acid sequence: CAWSRRLLAPTLSEQFF.

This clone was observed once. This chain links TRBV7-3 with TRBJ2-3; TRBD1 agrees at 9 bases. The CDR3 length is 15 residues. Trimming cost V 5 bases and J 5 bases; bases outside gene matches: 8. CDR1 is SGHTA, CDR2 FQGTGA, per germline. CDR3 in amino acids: CASSPTGGMGDTQYF. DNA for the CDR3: TGTGCCAGCAGCCCGACAGGGGGAATGGGAGATACGCAGTATTTT.

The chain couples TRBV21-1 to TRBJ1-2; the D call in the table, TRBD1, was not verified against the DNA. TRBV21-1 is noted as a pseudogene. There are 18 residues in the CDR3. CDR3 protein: CASSSRRDRLKPDYGYTF. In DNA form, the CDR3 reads TGTGCCAGCAGTTCAAGGAGGGACAGACTAAAACCTGACTATGGCTACACCTTC.

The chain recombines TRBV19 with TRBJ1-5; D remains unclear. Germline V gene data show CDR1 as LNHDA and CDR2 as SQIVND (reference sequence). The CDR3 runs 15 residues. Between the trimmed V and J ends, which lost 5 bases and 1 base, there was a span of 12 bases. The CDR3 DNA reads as TGTGCCAGTAGTCAGGTCTACTTCAGCAATCAGCCCCAGCATTTT. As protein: CASSQVYFSNQPQHF.

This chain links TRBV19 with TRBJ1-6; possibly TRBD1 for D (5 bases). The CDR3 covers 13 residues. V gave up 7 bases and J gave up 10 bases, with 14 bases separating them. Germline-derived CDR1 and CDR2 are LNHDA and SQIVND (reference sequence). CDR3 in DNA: TGTGCCAGTAATCAGGGATATGGGTCACCCCTCCACTTT. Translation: CASNQGYGSPLHF.

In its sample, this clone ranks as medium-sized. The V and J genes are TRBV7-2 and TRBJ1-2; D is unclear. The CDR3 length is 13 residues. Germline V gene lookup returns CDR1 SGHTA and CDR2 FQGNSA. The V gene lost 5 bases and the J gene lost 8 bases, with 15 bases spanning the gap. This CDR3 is CASSTLGNRGYTF. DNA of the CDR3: TGTGCCAGCAGCACACTTGGGAACCGGGGCTACACCTTC.

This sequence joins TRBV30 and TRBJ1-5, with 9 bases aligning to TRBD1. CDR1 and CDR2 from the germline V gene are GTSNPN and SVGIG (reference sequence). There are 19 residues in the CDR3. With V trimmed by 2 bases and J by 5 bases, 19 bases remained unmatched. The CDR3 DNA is TGTGCCTGGAGTACAAGGACAGGGGCGGGTTGGTTTTCTGATCAGCCCCAGCATTTT. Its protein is CAWSTRTGAGWFSDQPQHF.

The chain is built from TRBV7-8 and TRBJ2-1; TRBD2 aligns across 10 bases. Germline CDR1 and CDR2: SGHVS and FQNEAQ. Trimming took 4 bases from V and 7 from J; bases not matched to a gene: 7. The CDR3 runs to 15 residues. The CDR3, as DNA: TGTGCCAGCAGCTCTTTAGCGGGAGGATGGAATGAGCAGTTCTTC. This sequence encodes CASSSLAGGWNEQFF.

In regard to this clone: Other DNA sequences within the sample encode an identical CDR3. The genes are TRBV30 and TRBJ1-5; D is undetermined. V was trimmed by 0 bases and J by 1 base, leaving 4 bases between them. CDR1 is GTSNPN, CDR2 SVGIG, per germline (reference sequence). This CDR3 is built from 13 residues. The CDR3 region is CAWSVGSNQPQHF. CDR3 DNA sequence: TGTGCCTGGAGTGTAGGGAGCAATCAGCCCCAGCATTTT.

Here the CDR3 DNA reads TGTGCCAGTAGTATAGTTGCAGGGTTACATGAGCAGTTCTTC. This sequence encodes CASSIVAGLHEQFF. The rearrangement uses TRBV19 and TRBJ2-1; the D gene is possibly TRBD1 (5 bases). V was clipped by 1 base and J by 8 bases, with 12 bases between them. CDR3 length: 14 amino acids. From germline, CDR1 is LNHDA and CDR2 SQIVND (reference sequence).

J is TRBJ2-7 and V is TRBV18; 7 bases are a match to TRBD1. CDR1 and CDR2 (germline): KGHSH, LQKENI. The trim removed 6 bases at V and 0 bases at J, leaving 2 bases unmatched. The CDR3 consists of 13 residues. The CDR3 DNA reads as TGTGCCAGCTCGGGGACAGCCTCCTACGAGCAGTACTTC. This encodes CASSGTASYEQYF. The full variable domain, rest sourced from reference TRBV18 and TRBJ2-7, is NAGVMQNPRHLVRRRGQEARLRCSPMKGHSHVYWYRQLPEEGLKFMVYLQKENIIDESGMPKERFSAEFPKEGPSILRIQQVVRGDSAAYFCASSGTASYEQYFGPGTRLTVT.

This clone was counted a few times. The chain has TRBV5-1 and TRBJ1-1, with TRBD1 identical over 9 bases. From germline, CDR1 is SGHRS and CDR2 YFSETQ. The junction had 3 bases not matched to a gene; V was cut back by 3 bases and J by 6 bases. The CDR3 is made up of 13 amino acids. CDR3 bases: TGCGCCAGCAGCTGGGACAGGGTCGCTGAAGCTTTCTTT. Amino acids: CASSWDRVAEAFF.

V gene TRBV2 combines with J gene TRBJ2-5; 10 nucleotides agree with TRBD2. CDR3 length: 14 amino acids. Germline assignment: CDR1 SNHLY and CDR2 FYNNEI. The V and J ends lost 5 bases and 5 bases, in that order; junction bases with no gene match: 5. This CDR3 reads CASSREGLAETQYF. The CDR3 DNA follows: TGTGCCAGCAGTCGAGAGGGACTAGCGGAGACCCAGTACTTC.

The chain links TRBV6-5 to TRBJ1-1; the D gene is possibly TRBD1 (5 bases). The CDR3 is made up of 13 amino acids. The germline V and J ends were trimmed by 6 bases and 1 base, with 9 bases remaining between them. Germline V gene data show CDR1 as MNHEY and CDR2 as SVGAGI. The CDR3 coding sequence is TGTGCCAGCAGCAACGGGGCGAACACTGAAGCTTTCTTT. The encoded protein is CASSNGANTEAFF.

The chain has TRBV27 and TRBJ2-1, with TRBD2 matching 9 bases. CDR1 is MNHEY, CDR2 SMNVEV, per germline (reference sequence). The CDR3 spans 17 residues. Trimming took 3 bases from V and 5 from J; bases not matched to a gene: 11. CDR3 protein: CASSFIAGVGADNEQFF. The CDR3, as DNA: TGTGCCAGCAGTTTTATAGCGGGGGTGGGTGCGGACAATGAGCAGTTCTTC.

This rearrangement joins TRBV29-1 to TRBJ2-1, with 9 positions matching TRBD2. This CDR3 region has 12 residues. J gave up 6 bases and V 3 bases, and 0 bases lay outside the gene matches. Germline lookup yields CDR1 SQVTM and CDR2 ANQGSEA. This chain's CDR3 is CSVEGLANEQFF. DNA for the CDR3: TGCAGCGTTGAGGGACTAGCCAATGAGCAGTTCTTC.

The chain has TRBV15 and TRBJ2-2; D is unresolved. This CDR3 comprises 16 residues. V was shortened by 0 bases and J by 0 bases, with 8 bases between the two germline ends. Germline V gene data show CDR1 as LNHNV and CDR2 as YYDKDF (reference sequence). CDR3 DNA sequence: TGTGCCACCAGCAGAGATTTAGTCCCGAACACCGGGGAGCTGTTTTTT. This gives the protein CATSRDLVPNTGELFF.

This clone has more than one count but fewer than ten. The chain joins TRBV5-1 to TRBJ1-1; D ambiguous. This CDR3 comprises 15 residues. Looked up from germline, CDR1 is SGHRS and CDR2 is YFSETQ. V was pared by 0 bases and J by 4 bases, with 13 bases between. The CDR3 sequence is CASSLDVGMGTEAFF. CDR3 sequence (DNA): TGCGCCAGCAGCTTGGATGTAGGGATGGGCACTGAAGCTTTCTTT.

The CDR3 DNA follows: TGCGCCAGCAGTTCGGGACAGGCGAACACTGAAGCTTTCTTT. Its translation: CASSSGQANTEAFF. The chain combines TRBV5-1 with TRBJ1-1, with TRBD1 matching 8 bases. The germline V gene encodes CDR1 SGHRS and CDR2 YFSETQ. V dropped 5 bases and J dropped 1; count of bases not matched to a gene: 4. This CDR3 has 14 residues. Complete variable domain (other parts from reference TRBV5-1 and TRBJ1-1): KAGVTQTPRYLIKTRGQQVTLSCSPISGHRSVSWYQQTPGQGLQFLFEYFSETQRNKGNFPGRFSGRQFSNSRSEMNVSTLELGDSALYLCASSSGQANTEAFFGQGTRLTVV.

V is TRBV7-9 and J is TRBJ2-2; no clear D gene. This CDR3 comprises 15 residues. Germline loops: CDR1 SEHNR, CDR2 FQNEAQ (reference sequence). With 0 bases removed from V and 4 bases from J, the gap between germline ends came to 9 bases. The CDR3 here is CASSLAPLSTGELFF. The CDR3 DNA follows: TGTGCCAGCAGCTTAGCGCCATTAAGCACCGGGGAGCTGTTTTTT. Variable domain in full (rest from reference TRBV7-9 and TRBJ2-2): DTGVSQNPRHKITKRGQNVTFRCDPISEHNRLYWYRQTLGQGPEFLTYFQNEAQLEKSRLLSDRFSAERPKGSFSTLEIQRTEQGDSAMYLCASSLAPLSTGELFFGEGSRLTVL.

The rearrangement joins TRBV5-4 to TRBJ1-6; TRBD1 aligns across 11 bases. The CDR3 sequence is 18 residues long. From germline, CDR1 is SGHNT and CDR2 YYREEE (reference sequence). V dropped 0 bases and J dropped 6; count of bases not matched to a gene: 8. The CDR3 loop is CASSLGTGGGGGNSPLHF. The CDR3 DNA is TGTGCCAGCAGCTTGGGGACAGGGGGCGGCGGTGGTAATTCACCCCTCCACTTT.

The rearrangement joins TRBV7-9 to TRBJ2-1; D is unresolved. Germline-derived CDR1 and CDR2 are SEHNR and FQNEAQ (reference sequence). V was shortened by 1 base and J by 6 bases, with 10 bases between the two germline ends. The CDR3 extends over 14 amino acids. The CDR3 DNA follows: TGTGCCAGCAGCTTAGTGACCATCCCCAATGAGCAGTTCTTC. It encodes CASSLVTIPNEQFF.

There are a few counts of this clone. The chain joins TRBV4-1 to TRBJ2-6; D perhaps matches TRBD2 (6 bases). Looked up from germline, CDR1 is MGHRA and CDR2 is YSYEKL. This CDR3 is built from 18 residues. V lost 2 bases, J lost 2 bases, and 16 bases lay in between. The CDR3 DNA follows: TGCGCCAGCAGCCAACCGGGACTCCCCGTGGCTGGGGCCAACGTCCTGACTTTC. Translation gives CASSQPGLPVAGANVLTF.

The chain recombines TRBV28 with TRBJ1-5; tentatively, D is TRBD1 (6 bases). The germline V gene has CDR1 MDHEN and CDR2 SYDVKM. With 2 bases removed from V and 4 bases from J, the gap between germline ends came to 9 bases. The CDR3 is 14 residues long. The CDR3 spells CASSLPGENQPQHF. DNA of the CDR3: TGTGCCAGCAGTTTACCAGGGGAGAATCAGCCCCAGCATTTT. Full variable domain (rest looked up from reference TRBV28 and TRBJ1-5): DVKVTQSSRYLVKRTGEKVFLECVQDMDHENMFWYRQDPGLGLRLIYFSYDVKMKEKGDIPEGYSVSREKKERFSLILESASTNQTSMYLCASSLPGENQPQHFGDGTRLSIL.

The CDR3 DNA reads as TGTGCCAGCAGCCAAGGACTAGCGGGGTCCTACGAGCAGTACTTC. It translates to CASSQGLAGSYEQYF. The chain couples TRBV4-2 to TRBJ2-7, with 11 bases identical to TRBD2. This CDR3 is 15 amino acids long. Germline V gives CDR1 LGHNA, CDR2 YNFKEQ. The V gene end was trimmed by 1 base and the J gene end by 1 base; junction bases not matched to a gene: 0.

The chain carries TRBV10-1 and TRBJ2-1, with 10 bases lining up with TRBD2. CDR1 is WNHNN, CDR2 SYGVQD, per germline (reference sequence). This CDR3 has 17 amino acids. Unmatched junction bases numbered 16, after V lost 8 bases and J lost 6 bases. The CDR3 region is CASSKGASGRSINEQFF. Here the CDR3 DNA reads TGCGCCAGCTCCAAGGGGGCTAGCGGGAGATCGATCAATGAGCAGTTCTTC.

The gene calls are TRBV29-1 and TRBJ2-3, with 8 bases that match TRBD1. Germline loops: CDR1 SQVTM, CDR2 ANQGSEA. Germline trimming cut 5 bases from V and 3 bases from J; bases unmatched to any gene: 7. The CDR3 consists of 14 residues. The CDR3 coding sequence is TGCAGCGTTCTAGGACAGGGTAAAACAGATACGCAGTATTTT. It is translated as CSVLGQGKTDTQYF.